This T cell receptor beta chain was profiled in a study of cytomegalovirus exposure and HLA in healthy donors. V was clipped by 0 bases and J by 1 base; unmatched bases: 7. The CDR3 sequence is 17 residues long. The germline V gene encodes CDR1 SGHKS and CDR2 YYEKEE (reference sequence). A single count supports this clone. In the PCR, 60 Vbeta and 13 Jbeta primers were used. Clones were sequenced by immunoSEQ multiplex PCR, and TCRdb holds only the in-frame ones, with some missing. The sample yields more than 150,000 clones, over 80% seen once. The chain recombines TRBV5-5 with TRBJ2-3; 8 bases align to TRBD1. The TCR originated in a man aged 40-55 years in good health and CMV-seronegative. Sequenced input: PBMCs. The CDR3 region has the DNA TGTGCCAGCAGCTTGGACAGGGGGGACCTACGCACAGATACGCAGTATTTT. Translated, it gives CASSLDRGDLRTDTQYF. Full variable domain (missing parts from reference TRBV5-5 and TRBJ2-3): DAGVTQSPTHLIKTRGQQVTLRCSPISGHKSVSWYQQVLGQGPQFIFQYYEKEERGRGNFPDRFSARQFPNYSSELNVNALLLGDSALYLCASSLDRGDLRTDTQYFGPGTRLTVL.